This T cell receptor beta chain is drawn from a study of cytomegalovirus exposure and HLA in healthy donors. The CDR3 consists of 15 residues. After removal of 6 bases from V and 2 bases from J, the junction contained 11 bases not matched to a gene. Germline CDR1 and CDR2: GTSNPN and SVGIG (reference sequence). Use of 60 Vbeta and 13 Jbeta primers characterized the PCR. Only in-frame clones appear in the TCRdb table, and some are missing; sequencing was by immunoSEQ multiplex PCR. The repertoire consists of roughly 120,000 clones, with under 80% occurring once and the leading ten covering under 14%. Donors showed nominal health when sampled, although they likely had unrecorded immune exposures.

The sample consisted of PBMCs. This TCR derives from a woman aged 50 to 60 in good health and CMV-seropositive. The chain is built from TRBV30 and TRBJ2-3; TRBD2 agrees at 7 bases. For the CDR3, the DNA is TGTGCCTGTGGGGCAAGCGGGGAATTCACAGATACGCAGTATTTT. It is translated as CACGASGEFTDTQYF.